Listed below are T cell receptor beta chains from one sample, sequenced in a study of PD-1 and CTLA-4 blockade in melanoma. The repertoire was sequenced with immunoSEQ multiplex PCR; TCRdb's copy has only in-frame clones and lacks some. This sample has tens of thousands of clones; 88% occur once, and the top ten carry 6% to 7%. Sequences were derived from CD8+ T cells from peripheral blood, sampled from a patient given anti-PD-1 treatment. These receptors all come from a human donor with melanoma. CDR3s include the opening cysteine and the closing phenylalanine or tryptophan. A D gene is named only where the DNA matches it firmly. The size of a clone is reported for some rows only, either as once, few or many, or as a class for expanded clones.

V gene,J gene,clone size,D gene,CDR3 DNA,CDR3 protein
TRBV6-5,TRBJ2-2,NA,NA,TGTGCCAGCAGTTCAGAAGGGGACCTGCGAGGGGAGCTGTTTTTT,CASSSEGDLRGELFF
TRBV2,TRBJ1-5,NA,TRBD1,TGTGCCAGCAGTGTATGGACAGGGGTTAATCAGCCCCAGCATTTT,CASSVWTGVNQPQHF
TRBV7-6,TRBJ1-1,NA,NA,TGTGCCAGCAGCCCGGGGTGGGGGGCGAACACTGAAGCTTTCTTT,CASSPGWGANTEAFF
TRBV4-1,TRBJ2-1,NA,NA,TGCGCCAGCAGCCTTGGGGAAAGCTCCTACAATGAGCAGTTCTTC,CASSLGESSYNEQFF
TRBV18,TRBJ2-5,NA,NA,TGTGCCAGCTCACCACCGGTCTCCCAAGAGACCCAGTACTTC,CASSPPVSQETQYF
TRBV5-1,TRBJ2-1,NA,NA,TGCGCCAGCAGCTTGGCGTTCGAGCTCTCTGCCAACGGTGAGCAGTTCTTC,CASSLAFELSANGEQFF
TRBV30,TRBJ2-7,NA,NA,TGTGCCTGGAGTGTAGGCAGAACCTACGAGCAGTACTTC,CAWSVGRTYEQYF
TRBV7-9,TRBJ2-1,NA,NA,TGTGCCAGCAGCTTAGGCCAGGGGGGCCTATTCGATGAGCAGTTCTTC,CASSLGQGGLFDEQFF
TRBV10-2,TRBJ2-1,NA,TRBD2,TGCGCCAGCGGAGCGGGAGAGCAGTTCTTC,CASGAGEQFF
TRBV6-6,TRBJ2-2,NA,NA,TGTGCCACAGGCAGGCTACGGGAAGACACCGGGGAGCTGTTTTTT,CATGRLREDTGELFF
TRBV20-1,TRBJ2-5,once,NA,TGCAGTGCCTCCTCGACCCAGTACTTC,CSASSTQYF
TRBV27,TRBJ2-7,NA,TRBD2,TGTGCCAGCAGTTCGTCCCTAGCGGGGGTTAGGGCCTACGAGCAGTACTTC,CASSSSLAGVRAYEQYF
TRBV18,TRBJ2-5,NA,NA,TGTGCCAGCTCCCGATCGGGGGAGACCCAGTACTTC,CASSRSGETQYF
TRBV30,TRBJ1-1,NA,TRBD1,TGTGCCTGGACGGGAAGTGGGCAGGGGGCACAAGCTTTCTTT,CAWTGSGQGAQAFF
TRBV7-9,TRBJ1-2,once,NA,TGTGCCACCGACAGCGTTAACTATGGCTACACCTTC,CATDSVNYGYTF
TRBV2,TRBJ1-5,NA,NA,TGTGCCAGCAGTCCGGGGGGGGCAGGACAGCCCCAGCATTTT,CASSPGGAGQPQHF
TRBV5-6,TRBJ1-6,NA,NA,TGTGCCAGCAGCTTGGGCCCAGGGAATTCACCCCTCCACTTT,CASSLGPGNSPLHF
TRBV19,TRBJ1-5,NA,NA,TGTGCCAGTAGTATAGTAGCAGGGTTCAATCAGCCCCAGCATTTT,CASSIVAGFNQPQHF
TRBV27,TRBJ2-3,NA,NA,TGTGCCAGCAGTTCGCTCCGGGACATATGGAATACGCAGTATTTT,CASSSLRDIWNTQYF
TRBV28,TRBJ1-5,NA,TRBD1,TGTGCCAGCAGTTTGAGACAGGGGAGTCAGCCCCAGCATTTT,CASSLRQGSQPQHF
TRBV27,TRBJ1-1,NA,NA,TGTGCCAGCAGTTGGATCGTTGGGGGTCTGAACACTGAAGCTTTCTTT,CASSWIVGGLNTEAFF
TRBV2,TRBJ1-5,NA,TRBD1,TGTGCCAGCAGTCCACAGGGGGCGAATAGCAATCAGCCCCAGCATTTT,CASSPQGANSNQPQHF
TRBV6-5,TRBJ1-2,NA,NA,TGTGCCAGCATGGGCTATGGCTACACCTTC,CASMGYGYTF
TRBV19,TRBJ1-1,NA,NA,TGTGCCAGTACCTGGGGGGGAAACACTGAAGCTTTCTTT,CASTWGGNTEAFF
TRBV7-9,TRBJ2-1,once,NA,TGTGCCAGCAGCCCGGGGAGGGGGCCCTACAATGAGCAGTTCTTC,CASSPGRGPYNEQFF
TRBV10-1,TRBJ1-5,NA,NA,TGCGCCAGCTGTGACGGCCGGGTCTTTAGCAATCAGCCCCAGCATTTT,CASCDGRVFSNQPQHF
TRBV7-3,TRBJ2-1,NA,NA,TGTGCCAGCAGCTTAACGCTGACGGGGAGTGAGCAGTTCTTC,CASSLTLTGSEQFF
TRBV28,TRBJ2-1,NA,TRBD1,TGTGCCAGCAGTTTTCCCCGGGACAGGGGAGGGAATGAGCAGTTCTTC,CASSFPRDRGGNEQFF
TRBV5-5,TRBJ2-6,NA,NA,TGTGCCAGCAGCTTAGGGTCTGGGGCCAACGTCCTGACTTTC,CASSLGSGANVLTF
TRBV4-2,TRBJ2-3,NA,TRBD2,TGTGCCAGCAGCCAAGATGGGCGACTAGCGGGGGGCACAGATACGCAGTATTTT,CASSQDGRLAGGTDTQYF
TRBV11-3,TRBJ2-7,NA,NA,TGTGCCAGCAGCTTAGGGAGCGCTAGCGTATACGAGCAGTACTTC,CASSLGSASVYEQYF
TRBV6-6,TRBJ1-4,NA,NA,TGTGCCAGCAGTTACGGCGGGGAGGGAAAACTGTTTTTT,CASSYGGEGKLFF
TRBV5-1,TRBJ2-2,NA,NA,TGCGCCAGCAGCTTCCAGGGAACCGGGGAGCTGTTTTTT,CASSFQGTGELFF
TRBV19,TRBJ2-7,NA,TRBD1,TGTGCCAGTAGTCCCCTACAGGGGGCGGCAACCTACGAGCAGTACTTC,CASSPLQGAATYEQYF
TRBV5-4,TRBJ1-1,NA,NA,TGTGCCAGCATCACCTCTAAACGGGGGGCAGTCACTGAAGCTTTCTTT,CASITSKRGAVTEAFF
TRBV29-1,TRBJ2-3,once,TRBD1,TGCAGCGTCTGGACAGGGCATTTTGGCACAGATACGCAGTATTTT,CSVWTGHFGTDTQYF
TRBV19,TRBJ1-1,NA,TRBD1,TGTGCCAGTAGTATTACCGGGACAGGGGACACTGAAGCTTTCTTT,CASSITGTGDTEAFF
TRBV27,TRBJ2-7,once,TRBD2,TGTGCCAGCAGTTTTTTTGAGCGGGAGGTCTCCTACGAGCAGTACTTC,CASSFFEREVSYEQYF
TRBV6-4,TRBJ2-1,NA,TRBD2,TGTGCCAGCAGTGAGGCGGGGGTCTACAATGAGCAGTTCTTC,CASSEAGVYNEQFF
TRBV7-9,TRBJ2-7,NA,NA,TGTGCCAGCATGATCTCTGGCTACGAGCAGTACTTC,CASMISGYEQYF
TRBV2,TRBJ1-5,NA,TRBD1,TGTGCCAGCAGTGGACAGGGGGCGAGTCAGCCCCAGCATTTT,CASSGQGASQPQHF
TRBV28,TRBJ2-7,NA,NA,TGTGCCAGCAGTTTTAGCAGGGTCTACGAGCAGTACTTC,CASSFSRVYEQYF
TRBV18,TRBJ2-1,NA,TRBD2,TGTGCCAGCTCACCCGGGACTAGCGACTACAATGAGCAGTTCTTC,CASSPGTSDYNEQFF
TRBV28,TRBJ2-5,NA,TRBD2,TGTGCCAGCAGTTTAAACCCTTGGACTAGCGGGGGTCCGGGGACCCAGTACTTC,CASSLNPWTSGGPGTQYF
TRBV4-3,TRBJ2-1,NA,NA,TGCGCCAGCAGCCAAGATCCAGGGGTCAATGAGCAGTTCTTC,CASSQDPGVNEQFF
TRBV19,TRBJ1-2,NA,NA,TGTGCCAGTATGGGGGCAGGCTACACCTTC,CASMGAGYTF
TRBV27,TRBJ2-7,NA,NA,TGTGCCAGCAGTCCCTCCTCCCACGAGCAGTACTTC,CASSPSSHEQYF
TRBV5-1,TRBJ1-5,once,TRBD1,TGCGCCAGCAGCCCCCGCGGACAGGGAGGGAGCAATCAGCCCCAGCATTTT,CASSPRGQGGSNQPQHF
TRBV4-1,TRBJ2-2,few,TRBD1,TGCGCCAGCAGCCAAGGGACAGGGTTTGGCGGGGAGCTGTTTTTT,CASSQGTGFGGELFF
TRBV6-1,TRBJ1-4,NA,TRBD1,TGTGCCAGCAGTGAAGCACAGGGGTGGGGTAATGAAAAACTGTTTTTT,CASSEAQGWGNEKLFF
TRBV5-4,TRBJ2-3,NA,TRBD1,TGTGCCAGCAGCTTGAGGGGGCAAGATACGCAGTATTTT,CASSLRGQDTQYF
TRBV28,TRBJ2-7,few,NA,TGTGCCACCAGAGACAGGAGCTCCTACGAGCAGTACTTC,CATRDRSSYEQYF
TRBV19,TRBJ2-1,NA,NA,TGTGCCAGTAGTATATCTGGGTTCAATGAGCAGTTCTTC,CASSISGFNEQFF
TRBV2,TRBJ2-7,NA,TRBD1,TGTGCCAGCAGTGAAGGGAGAGGGGGCGCTTACGAGCAGTACTTC,CASSEGRGGAYEQYF